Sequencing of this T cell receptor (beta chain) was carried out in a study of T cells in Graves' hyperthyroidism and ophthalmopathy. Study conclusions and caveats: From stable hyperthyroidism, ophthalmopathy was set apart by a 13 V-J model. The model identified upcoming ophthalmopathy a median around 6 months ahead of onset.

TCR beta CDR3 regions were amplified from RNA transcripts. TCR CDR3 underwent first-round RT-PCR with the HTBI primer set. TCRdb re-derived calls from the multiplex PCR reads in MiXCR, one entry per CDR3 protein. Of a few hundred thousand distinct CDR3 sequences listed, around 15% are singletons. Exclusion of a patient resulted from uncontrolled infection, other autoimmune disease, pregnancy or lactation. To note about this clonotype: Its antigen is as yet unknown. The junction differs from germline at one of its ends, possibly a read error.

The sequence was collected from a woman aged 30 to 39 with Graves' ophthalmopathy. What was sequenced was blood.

CDR3 nucleotides: TGCGGTGCTAGAACCCGCCCAAGCGGTACCAGGGGGAACGAGCAGTACTTC. Translating gives CGARTRPSGTRGNEQYF. This chain joins TRBV20-1 and TRBJ2-7; TRBD1 aligns across 7 bases. The CDR3 is made up of 17 amino acids. Germline CDR1 is DFQATT and CDR2 is SNEGSKA (reference sequence).